These 13 T cell receptor beta chains originate from one sample sequenced in a study of memory CD4+ T cells and cytomegalovirus serostatus. The sort gate was single viable CD3+CD4+CD8-CD45RO+ cells for memory CD4+ T cells. Assay used: immunoSEQ multiplex PCR; TCRdb lists only in-frame clones, some missing. The sample holds approximately 40,000 clones; less than 85% are singletons and the top ten take around 1.9%. Input material: memory CD4+ T cells from blood. All receptors derive from an adult in good health and CMV-seronegative.

The J gene is TRBJ1-3, the V gene TRBV7-9, with D tentatively TRBD1 (5 bases). CDR1 and CDR2 from the germline V gene are SEHNR and FQNEAQ (reference sequence). The ends were cut back, 1 base at V and 4 bases at J, with 14 bases in the middle. The CDR3 has 16 residues. The CDR3 sequence: CASSLEGRGRGNTIYF. In nucleotides, the CDR3 is TGTGCCAGCAGCTTAGAGGGGAGAGGCAGAGGAAACACCATATATTTT.

This chain uses TRBV5-8 with TRBJ2-5; D is ambiguous. Germline V gene data show CDR1 as SGHTS and CDR2 as YDEGEE. The CDR3 consists of 13 residues. V lost 0 bases and J 7 bases, leaving 10 bases between the germline ends. CDR3 sequence (DNA): TGTGCCAGCAGCTTGGCTCAGGACGGGACCCAGTACTTC. It is translated as CASSLAQDGTQYF.

This chain joins TRBV20-1 and TRBJ1-2; the D gene is possibly TRBD1 (5 bases). CDR3 length equals 11 residues. Germline V gene lookup returns CDR1 DFQATT and CDR2 SNEGSKA (reference sequence). The V gene lost 6 bases and the J gene lost 4 bases, with 9 bases spanning the gap. In nucleotides, the CDR3 is TGCAGTGCCACAGGCGGCTATGGCTACACCTTC. It yields the protein CSATGGYGYTF.

There are a few counts of this clone. The chain is built from TRBV2 and TRBJ2-3; tentatively, D is TRBD1 or TRBD2 (7 bases each). Germline V CDR1 and CDR2: SNHLY, FYNNEI. The CDR3 has 15 residues. Deletions cut 4 bases from V and 6 bases from J, with 17 bases between. In nucleotides, the CDR3 is TGTGCCAGCAGTGCGCAGGGGGGGGCCGACGATACGCAGTATTTT. Protein: CASSAQGGADDTQYF.

This sequence joins TRBV6-1 and TRBJ1-2; D uncertain. V was cut by 1 base and J by 8 bases, with 11 bases left in between. CDR3 length equals 13 residues. The germline V gene has CDR1 MNHNS and CDR2 SASEGT. The CDR3 here is CASSEGDYGGYTF. The CDR3 DNA reads TGTGCCAGCAGTGAAGGGGATTACGGAGGCTACACCTTC.

In this sample, this clone turned up a few times. The gene calls are TRBV4-2 and TRBJ1-6; 8 nucleotides agree with TRBD1. Germline CDR1 and CDR2: LGHNA and YNFKEQ. V dropped 2 bases and J dropped 9; count of bases not matched to a gene: 9. The CDR3 spans 16 residues. The CDR3 DNA sequence: TGTGCCAGCAGCCAATACCAGGGGGCAGAGGGTTCACCCCTCCACTTT. It translates to CASSQYQGAEGSPLHF.

This chain connects TRBV18 to TRBJ2-3; perhaps TRBD1 as D (6 bases). The CDR3 is made up of 13 amino acids. Trimming left V 5 bases short and J 2 bases short, with 8 bases between. In germline, CDR1 is KGHSH, CDR2 LQKENI. This CDR3 is CASSGTNTDTQYF. The CDR3 region has the DNA TGTGCCAGCTCAGGGACAAACACAGATACGCAGTATTTT. Full variable domain (outside the CDR3, taken from reference TRBV18 and TRBJ2-3): NAGVMQNPRHLVRRRGQEARLRCSPMKGHSHVYWYRQLPEEGLKFMVYLQKENIIDESGMPKERFSAEFPKEGPSILRIQQVVRGDSAAYFCASSGTNTDTQYFGPGTRLTVL.

This rearrangement joins TRBV19 to TRBJ2-5, with unresolved D. The CDR3 contains 13 residues. Trimming took 6 bases from V and 2 from J, leaving 10 bases between them. The germline gives CDR1 LNHDA, CDR2 SQIVND (reference sequence). For the CDR3, the DNA is TGTGCCAGTAGCGACCGAATTCAAGAGACCCAGTACTTC. Translation gives CASSDRIQETQYF.

The chain links TRBV6-5 to TRBJ2-7; D is unclear. The germline V gene has CDR1 MNHEY and CDR2 SVGAGI. The CDR3 has 12 amino acids. The V gene lost 8 bases and the J gene lost 0 bases, with 8 bases spanning the gap. Here the CDR3 DNA reads TGTGCCAGCGGGCGCCTCTCCTACGAGCAGTACTTC. Protein sequence: CASGRLSYEQYF.

The V gene is TRBV29-1, the J gene TRBJ1-2; 7 bases are a match to TRBD1. In germline, CDR1 is SQVTM, CDR2 ANQGSEA. The CDR3 consists of 16 residues. V gave up 0 bases and J gave up 0 bases; unmatched junction bases: 7. The CDR3 here is CSVEERGQGANYGYTF. As DNA, the CDR3 is TGCAGCGTTGAAGAGCGTGGGCAGGGGGCTAACTATGGCTACACCTTC.

The rearrangement joins TRBV4-1 to TRBJ1-2; no definite D call. V was shortened by 2 bases and J by 8 bases, with 18 bases between the two germline ends. CDR1 is MGHRA and CDR2 is YSYEKL in the germline V gene. The CDR3 has 15 residues. CDR3 residues: CASSQIEDPRVGYTF. The DNA for the CDR3 is TGCGCCAGCAGCCAAATTGAAGACCCGAGAGTGGGCTACACCTTC.

This clone was found once. The chain has TRBV5-4 and TRBJ2-1; 11 bases are shared with TRBD2. J gave up 7 bases and V 5 bases, and 11 bases lay outside the gene matches. The CDR3 is 16 amino acids. Germline CDR1 and CDR2: SGHNT and YYREEE (reference sequence). The CDR3 nucleotides are TGTGCCAGCAGACCTGCCCCGGGACTAGCGGATAATGAGCAGTTCTTC. Its protein is CASRPAPGLADNEQFF. The complete variable domain, with remaining parts taken from reference TRBV5-4 and TRBJ2-1, reads ETGVTQSPTHLIKTRGQQVTLRCSSQSGHNTVSWYQQALGQGPQFIFQYYREEENGRGNFPPRFSGLQFPNYSSELNVNALELDDSALYLCASRPAPGLADNEQFFGPGTRLTVL.

The rearrangement uses TRBV11-2 and TRBJ1-1; TRBD1 matches 7 bases. Germline CDR1 and CDR2: SGHAT and FQNNGV. J gave up 3 bases and V 5 bases, and 6 bases lay outside the gene matches. This CDR3 has 14 residues. The CDR3 DNA follows: TGTGCCAGCAGCCCCGACGACAGGGACACTGAAGCTTTCTTT. It encodes CASSPDDRDTEAFF.